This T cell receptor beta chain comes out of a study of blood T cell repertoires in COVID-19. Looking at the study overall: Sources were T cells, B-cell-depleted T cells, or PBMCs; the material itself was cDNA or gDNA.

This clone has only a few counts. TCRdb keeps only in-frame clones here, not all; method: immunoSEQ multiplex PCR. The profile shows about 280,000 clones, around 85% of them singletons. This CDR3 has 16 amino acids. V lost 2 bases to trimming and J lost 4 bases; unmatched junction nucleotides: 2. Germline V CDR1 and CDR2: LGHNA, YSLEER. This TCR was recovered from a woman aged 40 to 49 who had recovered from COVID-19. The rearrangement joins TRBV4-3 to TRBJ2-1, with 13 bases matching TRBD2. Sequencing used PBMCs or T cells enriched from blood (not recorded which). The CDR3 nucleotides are TGCGCCAGCAGCCAACAACTAGCGGGAGGGTACAATGAGCAGTTCTTC. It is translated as CASSQQLAGGYNEQFF.